The present T cell receptor beta chain was sequenced within a study of resident and recirculating memory T cells in vitiligo. About the research overall: Each patient gave two lesional and two nonlesional epidermal shave biopsies, plus PBMCs.

Some clones are missing from TCRdb's copy, which holds only in-frame ones; the method was immunoSEQ multiplex PCR. In the table there are 70,000 to 95,000 clones, about 92% of which are singletons. The CDR3 length is 14 residues. Germline CDR1 is MNHEY and CDR2 is SMNVEV (reference sequence). In regard to this clone: Germline and junction disagree at one end, which may indicate a read error.

J is TRBJ2-7 and V is TRBV27; D call uncertain. This clonotype was obtained from a male donor with vitiligo. The sample comprised blood. The CDR3, as DNA: TGTGCCAGCAGTTTATCGTACCGTTTTTACGAGCTGTACTTC. Its translation: CASSLSYRFYELYF.